This T cell receptor (beta chain) was identified during a study of blood T cell repertoires in COVID-19. On the study more broadly: COVID-19 samples, acute and convalescent, were from the United States, Italy and Spain.

The data were produced by immunoSEQ multiplex PCR, yet TCRdb's version contains in-frame clones alone and is incomplete. The data contain roughly 250,000 clones, about 80% of them singletons. CDR1 is SGHKS and CDR2 is YYEKEE in the germline V gene (reference sequence). J gave up 6 bases and V 2 bases, and 7 bases lay outside the gene matches. The CDR3 sequence is 14 residues long. This TCR was recovered from a man between 45 and 60 years old with active or convalescent COVID-19. The J gene is TRBJ1-2, the V gene TRBV5-5; TRBD1 aligns across 7 bases. Sequenced: peripheral blood. CDR3 residues: CASSLTGDGNGYTF. CDR3 bases: TGTGCCAGCAGCTTAACAGGGGATGGGAATGGCTACACCTTC.